This paragraph reports one T cell receptor (beta chain). The antigen is undetermined. This sample was included in a study of shared clonotypes between healthy human individuals. Study summary: Per-donor plates numbered three CD4 naive, three CD4 memory, two CD8 naive and one CD8 memory. Regarding the study as a whole: A reduction in generation probabilities was seen for non-shared clonotypes relative to those shared by all four donors. Memory subsets generally showed lower estimated richness than naive subsets.

There are 13 residues in the CDR3. Germline V gene lookup returns CDR1 MDHEN and CDR2 SYDVKM. Trimming cost V 8 bases and J 9 bases, with 20 bases left between them. Every immunoSEQ plate was one replicate of a subset's evenly spread DNA. Only in-frame clones appear in the TCRdb table, and some are missing; sequencing was by immunoSEQ multiplex PCR. The data contain roughly 2 million clones, 95% of them singletons. The receptor's source is a man aged 18 to 30 in good health. Sequencing was carried out using naive CD4+ T cells sorted from blood. Subset: CD45RA+ positively selected. The chain has TRBV28 and TRBJ2-7; D perhaps matches TRBD1 (6 bases). The CDR3 here is CASRQELLRGQYF. The DNA for the CDR3 is TGTGCCAGCCGACAGGAACTCCTACGAGGGCAGTACTTC.